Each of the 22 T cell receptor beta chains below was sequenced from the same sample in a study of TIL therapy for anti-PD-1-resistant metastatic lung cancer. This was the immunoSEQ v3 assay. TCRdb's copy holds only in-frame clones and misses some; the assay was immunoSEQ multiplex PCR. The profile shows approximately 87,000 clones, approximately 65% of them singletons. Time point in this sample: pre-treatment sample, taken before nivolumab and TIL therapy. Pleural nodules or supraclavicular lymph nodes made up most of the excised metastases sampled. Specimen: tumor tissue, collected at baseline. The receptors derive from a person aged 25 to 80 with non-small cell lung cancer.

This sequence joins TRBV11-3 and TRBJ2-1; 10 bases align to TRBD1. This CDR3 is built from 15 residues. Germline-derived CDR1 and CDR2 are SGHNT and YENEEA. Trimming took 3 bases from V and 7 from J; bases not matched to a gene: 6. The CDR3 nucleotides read TGTGCCAGCAGCTTGGGGACAGGGGCGGGAAATGAGCAGTTCTTC. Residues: CASSLGTGAGNEQFF.

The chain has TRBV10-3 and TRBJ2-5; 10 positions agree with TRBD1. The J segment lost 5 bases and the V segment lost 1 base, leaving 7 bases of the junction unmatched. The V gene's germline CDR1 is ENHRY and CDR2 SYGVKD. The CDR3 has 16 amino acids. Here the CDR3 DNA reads TGTGCCATCAGTGAGTTGGGACAGGGACAGGGGGAGACCCAGTACTTC. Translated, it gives CAISELGQGQGETQYF.

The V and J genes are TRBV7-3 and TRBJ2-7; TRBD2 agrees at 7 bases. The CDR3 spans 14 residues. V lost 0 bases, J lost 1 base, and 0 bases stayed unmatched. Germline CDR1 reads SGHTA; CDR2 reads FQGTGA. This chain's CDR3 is CASSLTSGSYEQYF. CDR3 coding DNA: TGTGCCAGCAGCTTAACTAGCGGGTCCTACGAGCAGTACTTC.

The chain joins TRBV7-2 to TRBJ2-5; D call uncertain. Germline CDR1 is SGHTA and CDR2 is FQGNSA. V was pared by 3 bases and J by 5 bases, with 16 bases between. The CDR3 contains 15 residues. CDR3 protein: CASSFPLSNYETQYF. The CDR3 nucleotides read TGTGCCAGCAGCTTCCCACTTAGTAATTACGAGACCCAGTACTTC.

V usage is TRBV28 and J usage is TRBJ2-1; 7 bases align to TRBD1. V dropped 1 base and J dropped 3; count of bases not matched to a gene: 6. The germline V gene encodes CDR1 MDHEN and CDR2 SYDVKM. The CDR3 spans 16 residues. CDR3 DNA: TGTGCCAGCAGTTTATCCAGGGGGAGAATCTACAATGAGCAGTTCTTC. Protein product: CASSLSRGRIYNEQFF. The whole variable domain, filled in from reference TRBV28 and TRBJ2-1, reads DVKVTQSSRYLVKRTGEKVFLECVQDMDHENMFWYRQDPGLGLRLIYFSYDVKMKEKGDIPEGYSVSREKKERFSLILESASTNQTSMYLCASSLSRGRIYNEQFFGPGTRLTVL.

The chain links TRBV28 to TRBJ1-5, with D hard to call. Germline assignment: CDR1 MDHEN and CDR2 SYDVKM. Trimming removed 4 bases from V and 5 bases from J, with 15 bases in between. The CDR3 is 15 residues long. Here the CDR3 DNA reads TGTGCCAGCAGTTGGGCAGGATCTGCGGATCAGCCCCAGCATTTT. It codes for CASSWAGSADQPQHF.

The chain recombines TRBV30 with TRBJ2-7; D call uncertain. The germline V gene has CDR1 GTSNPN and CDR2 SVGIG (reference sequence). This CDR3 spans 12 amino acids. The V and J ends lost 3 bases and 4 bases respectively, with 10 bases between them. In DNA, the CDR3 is TGTGCCTGGAGCCCCAACCTTTACGAGCAGTACTTC. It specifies CAWSPNLYEQYF.

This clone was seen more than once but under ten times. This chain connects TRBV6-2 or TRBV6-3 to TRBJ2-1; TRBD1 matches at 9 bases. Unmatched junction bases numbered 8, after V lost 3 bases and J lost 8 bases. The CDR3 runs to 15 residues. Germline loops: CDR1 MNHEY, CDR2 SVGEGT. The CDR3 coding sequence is TGTGCCAGCAGTTATCAATCGGGACAGGGTCATGAGCAGTTCTTC. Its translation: CASSYQSGQGHEQFF.

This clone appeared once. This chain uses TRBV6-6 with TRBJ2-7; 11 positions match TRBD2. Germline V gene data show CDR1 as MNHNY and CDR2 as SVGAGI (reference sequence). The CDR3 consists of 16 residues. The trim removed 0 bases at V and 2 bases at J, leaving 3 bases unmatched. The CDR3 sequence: CASSYSGSGGAYEQYF. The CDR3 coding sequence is TGTGCCAGCAGTTACTCTGGTAGCGGGGGGGCCTACGAGCAGTACTTC.

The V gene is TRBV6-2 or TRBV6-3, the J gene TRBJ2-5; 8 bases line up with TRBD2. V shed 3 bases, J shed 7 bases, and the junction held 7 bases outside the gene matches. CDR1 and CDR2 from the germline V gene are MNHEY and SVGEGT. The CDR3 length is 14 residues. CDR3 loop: CASSYGTRRGTQYF. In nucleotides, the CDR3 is TGTGCCAGCAGTTATGGGACTAGGAGGGGGACCCAGTACTTC.

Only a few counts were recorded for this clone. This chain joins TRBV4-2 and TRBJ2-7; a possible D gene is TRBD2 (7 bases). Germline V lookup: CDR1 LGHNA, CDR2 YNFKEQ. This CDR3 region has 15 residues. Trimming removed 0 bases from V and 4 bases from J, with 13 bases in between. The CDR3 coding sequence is TGTGCCAGCAGCCAAGATCGGGGGGCGTCGTACGAGCAGTACTTC. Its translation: CASSQDRGASYEQYF.

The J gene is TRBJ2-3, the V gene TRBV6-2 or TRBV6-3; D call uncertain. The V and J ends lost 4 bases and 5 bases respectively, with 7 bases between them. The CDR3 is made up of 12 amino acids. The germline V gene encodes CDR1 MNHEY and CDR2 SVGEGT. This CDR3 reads CASSFVLDTQYF. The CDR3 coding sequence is TGTGCCAGCAGTTTTGTTCTAGATACGCAGTATTTT.

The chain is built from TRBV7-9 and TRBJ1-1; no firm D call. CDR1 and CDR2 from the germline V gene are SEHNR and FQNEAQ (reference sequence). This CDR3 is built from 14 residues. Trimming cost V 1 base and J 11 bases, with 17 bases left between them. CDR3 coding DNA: TGTGCCAGCAGCTTAGGTCCTGGGATGGGTTTGGCTTTCTTT. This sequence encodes CASSLGPGMGLAFF. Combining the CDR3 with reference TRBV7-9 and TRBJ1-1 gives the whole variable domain DTGVSQNPRHKITKRGQNVTFRCDPISEHNRLYWYRQTLGQGPEFLTYFQNEAQLEKSRLLSDRFSAERPKGSFSTLEIQRTEQGDSAMYLCASSLGPGMGLAFFGQGTRLTVV.

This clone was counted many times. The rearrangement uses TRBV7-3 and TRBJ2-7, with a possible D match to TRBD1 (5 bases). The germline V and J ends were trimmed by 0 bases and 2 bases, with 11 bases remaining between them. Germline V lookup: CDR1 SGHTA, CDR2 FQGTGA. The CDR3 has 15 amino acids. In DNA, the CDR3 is TGTGCCAGCAGCTTAACTGTGGGGCCAGCCTACGAGCAGTACTTC. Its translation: CASSLTVGPAYEQYF.

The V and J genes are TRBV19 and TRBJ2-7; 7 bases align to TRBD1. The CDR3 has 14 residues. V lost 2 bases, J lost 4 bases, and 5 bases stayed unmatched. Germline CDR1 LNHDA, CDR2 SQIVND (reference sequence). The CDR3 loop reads CASSISGTVYEQYF. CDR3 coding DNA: TGTGCCAGTAGTATATCCGGGACAGTTTACGAGCAGTACTTC.

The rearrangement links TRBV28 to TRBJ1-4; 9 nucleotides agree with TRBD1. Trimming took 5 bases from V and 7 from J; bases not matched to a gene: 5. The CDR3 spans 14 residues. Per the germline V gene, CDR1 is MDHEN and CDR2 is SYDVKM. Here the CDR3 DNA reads TGTGCCAGCAGTCAACAGGGGGCTAGTGAAAAACTGTTTTTT. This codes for CASSQQGASEKLFF.

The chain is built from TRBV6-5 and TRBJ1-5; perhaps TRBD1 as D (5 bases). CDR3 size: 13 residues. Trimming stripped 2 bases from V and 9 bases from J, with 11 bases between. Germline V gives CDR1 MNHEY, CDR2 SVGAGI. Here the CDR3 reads CASSYRGSLPQHF. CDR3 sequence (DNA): TGTGCCAGCAGTTACCGGGGGTCCTTGCCCCAGCATTTT.

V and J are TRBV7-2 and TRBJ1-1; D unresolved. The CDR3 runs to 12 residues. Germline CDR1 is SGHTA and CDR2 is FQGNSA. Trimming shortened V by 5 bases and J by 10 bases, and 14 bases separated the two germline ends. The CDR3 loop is CASSKPGEGAFF. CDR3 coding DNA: TGTGCCAGCAGCAAACCCGGGGAGGGAGCTTTCTTT.

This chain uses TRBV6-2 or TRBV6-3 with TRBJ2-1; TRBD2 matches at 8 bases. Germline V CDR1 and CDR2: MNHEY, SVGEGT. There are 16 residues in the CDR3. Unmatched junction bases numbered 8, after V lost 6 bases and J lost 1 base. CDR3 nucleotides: TGTGCCAGCAGCCCTGAGCGGGGGACTTCCTACAATGAGCAGTTCTTC. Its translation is CASSPERGTSYNEQFF.

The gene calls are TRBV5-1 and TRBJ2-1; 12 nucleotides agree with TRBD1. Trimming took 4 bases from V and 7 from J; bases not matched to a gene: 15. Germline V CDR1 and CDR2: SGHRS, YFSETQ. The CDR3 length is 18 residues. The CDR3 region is CASSALLTGTGGKNEQFF. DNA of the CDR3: TGCGCCAGCAGCGCCTTATTGACCGGGACAGGGGGCAAGAATGAGCAGTTCTTC. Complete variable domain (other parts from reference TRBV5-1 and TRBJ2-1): KAGVTQTPRYLIKTRGQQVTLSCSPISGHRSVSWYQQTPGQGLQFLFEYFSETQRNKGNFPGRFSGRQFSNSRSEMNVSTLELGDSALYLCASSALLTGTGGKNEQFFGPGTRLTVL.

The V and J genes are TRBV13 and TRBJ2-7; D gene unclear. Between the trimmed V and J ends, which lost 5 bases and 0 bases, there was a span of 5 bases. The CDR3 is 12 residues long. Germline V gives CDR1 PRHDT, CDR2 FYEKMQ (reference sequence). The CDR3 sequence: CASSPRSYEQYF. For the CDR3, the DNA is TGTGCCAGCAGCCCCCGCTCCTACGAGCAGTACTTC. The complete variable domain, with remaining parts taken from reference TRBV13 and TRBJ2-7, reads AAGVIQSPRHLIKEKRETATLKCYPIPRHDTVYWYQQGPGQDPQFLISFYEKMQSDKGSIPDRFSAQQFSDYHSELNMSSLELGDSALYFCASSPRSYEQYFGPGTRLTVT.

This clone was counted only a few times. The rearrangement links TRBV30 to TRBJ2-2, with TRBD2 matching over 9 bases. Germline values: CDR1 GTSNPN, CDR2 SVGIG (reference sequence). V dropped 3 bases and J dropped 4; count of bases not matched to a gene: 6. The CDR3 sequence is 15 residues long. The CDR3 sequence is CAWRKAGGGTGELFF. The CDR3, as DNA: TGTGCCTGGAGGAAAGCGGGAGGCGGCACCGGGGAGCTGTTTTTT.